One and the same sample provided the 30 T cell receptor beta chains below, sequenced in a study of T-cell memory formation after mild COVID-19. Via MiXCR, TCRdb re-called the 5' RACE reads, giving one row per CDR3 protein. The table records roughly 250,000 distinct CDR3 sequences, about a sixth of them present only once. The material sequenced was PBMCs or a T cell subset sorted from them (not recorded which). The receptors derive from a man between 18 and 29 years old who had mild COVID-19 (a few samples of this study predate the infection). Cell type and time point are not known.

In its sample, this clonotype was seen many times. This rearrangement joins TRBV7-2 to TRBJ2-3; 11 bases map to TRBD2. Germline CDR1 SGHTA, CDR2 FQGNSA. The ends lost 5 bases at V and 3 bases at J; junction bases unmatched: 1. CDR3 length: 14 amino acids. The CDR3 protein is CASSTSGGTDTQYF. The CDR3 DNA sequence: TGTGCCAGCAGCACTAGCGGGGGAACAGATACGCAGTATTTT.

The rearrangement links TRBV7-2 to TRBJ2-3; 8 nucleotides line up with TRBD2. There are 16 residues in the CDR3. Germline-derived CDR1 and CDR2 are SGHTA and FQGNSA. V lost 4 bases to trimming and J lost 1 base; unmatched junction nucleotides: 7. In DNA, the CDR3 is TGTGCCAGCAGCTCCTACGGGGGGGGTGGCACAGATACGCAGTATTTT. It encodes CASSSYGGGGTDTQYF. Complete variable domain (other parts from reference TRBV7-2 and TRBJ2-3): GAGVSQSPSNKVTEKGKDVELRCDPISGHTALYWYRQSLGQGLEFLIYFQGNSAPDKSGLPSDRFSAERTGGSVSTLTIQRTQQEDSAVYLCASSSYGGGGTDTQYFGPGTRLTVL.

The chain has TRBV5-1 and TRBJ2-2, with D possibly called TRBD1 or TRBD2 (6 bases each). The CDR3 is 14 amino acids. V was shortened by 7 bases and J by 5 bases, with 15 bases between the two germline ends. Germline V CDR1 and CDR2: SGHRS, YFSETQ. CDR3 in DNA: TGCGCCAGCTCCCCCGGAGGGGGGACCGGGGAGCTGTTTTTT. Its protein product is CASSPGGGTGELFF.

The chain has TRBV9 and TRBJ2-5, with 8 bases fitting TRBD2. The germline gives CDR1 SGDLS, CDR2 YYNGEE. The length of the CDR3 is 16 residues. J lost 2 bases, V lost 3 bases, and 9 bases had no gene match. The CDR3 nucleotides read TGTGCCAGCAGCGCCCGGGGGGGCACAGTTCAAGAGACCCAGTACTTC. It encodes CASSARGGTVQETQYF.

This clonotype showed up many times. The V and J genes are TRBV6-2 or TRBV6-3 and TRBJ2-1; no definite D call. V was shortened by 5 bases and J by 6 bases, with 5 bases between the two germline ends. Germline V gene lookup returns CDR1 MNHEY and CDR2 SVGEGT. The CDR3 runs to 11 residues. The DNA for the CDR3 is TGTGCCAGCAGTCAATCCAATGAGCAGTTCTTC. Protein product: CASSQSNEQFF.

The chain couples TRBV7-2 to TRBJ2-5; D possibly corresponds to TRBD1 (6 bases). V was cut by 3 bases and J by 2 bases, with 10 bases left in between. The CDR3 consists of 14 residues. CDR1 and CDR2 from the germline V gene are SGHTA and FQGNSA. CDR3 nucleotides: TGTGCCAGCAGCTTCGGACAGAAACAAGAGACCCAGTACTTC. The encoded protein is CASSFGQKQETQYF.

The V gene is TRBV5-1, the J gene TRBJ2-3; D may be TRBD1 (6 bases). V lost 4 bases and J 0 bases, leaving 12 bases between the germline ends. CDR1 and CDR2 (germline): SGHRS, YFSETQ. The length of the CDR3 is 15 residues. CDR3 nucleotide sequence: TGCGCCAGCAGCAGGAGTCAGGGGAGCACAGATACGCAGTATTTT. It codes for CASSRSQGSTDTQYF.

The sample holds many counts of this clonotype. The CDR3 sequence is CASSVGVDQPQHF. CDR3 bases: TGTGCCAGCAGCGTAGGGGTGGATCAGCCCCAGCATTTT. The chain recombines TRBV9 with TRBJ1-5; D is ambiguous. V was shortened by 0 bases and J by 5 bases, with 6 bases between the two germline ends. The CDR3 has 13 residues. CDR1 and CDR2 from the germline V gene are SGDLS and YYNGEE.

This clonotype turned up a few times. The chain uses TRBV7-6 and TRBJ1-6, with TRBD1 matching over 9 bases. Germline-derived CDR1 and CDR2 are SGHVS and FNYEAQ. This CDR3 is built from 18 residues. J was trimmed by 5 bases and V by 5 bases; bases with no gene match: 13. The CDR3 region has the DNA TGTGCCAGCAGCGGGCGGGACAGGGTTCCTGGGAATAATTCACCCCTCCACTTT. Its protein product is CASSGRDRVPGNNSPLHF.

This clonotype was found a few times. The chain links TRBV5-5 to TRBJ2-5; TRBD1 is a possible D gene (5 bases). This CDR3 has 14 amino acids. Trimming shortened V by 4 bases and J by 5 bases, and 15 bases separated the two germline ends. Germline assignment: CDR1 SGHKS and CDR2 YYEKEE (reference sequence). The CDR3 DNA reads TGTGCCAGCAGCCCGACGACAGTGATCGAGACCCAGTACTTC. Translating gives CASSPTTVIETQYF.

The chain uses TRBV7-2 and TRBJ1-1; D call uncertain. The CDR3 length is 14 residues. Germline V gene lookup returns CDR1 SGHTA and CDR2 FQGNSA. V was trimmed by 7 bases and J by 3 bases, leaving 15 bases between them. The CDR3 protein is CASTPGRGDTEAFF. The CDR3 DNA reads TGTGCCAGCACCCCTGGGCGCGGGGACACTGAAGCTTTCTTT. The variable domain in full, completed from reference TRBV7-2 and TRBJ1-1, reads GAGVSQSPSNKVTEKGKDVELRCDPISGHTALYWYRQSLGQGLEFLIYFQGNSAPDKSGLPSDRFSAERTGGSVSTLTIQRTQQEDSAVYLCASTPGRGDTEAFFGQGTRLTVV.

The J gene is TRBJ2-5, the V gene TRBV18; D possibly corresponds to TRBD2 (5 bases). The CDR3 is 14 residues long. Germline V gene sequence: CDR1 KGHSH, CDR2 LQKENI. V gave up 1 base and J gave up 4 bases, with 10 bases separating them. For the CDR3, the DNA is TGTGCCAGCTCACCACTAGGAGGTCGAGAGACCCAGTACTTC. Its protein product is CASSPLGGRETQYF.

This clonotype was observed a handful of times. This chain connects TRBV4-1 to TRBJ1-6; D not certain. Germline CDR1 MGHRA, CDR2 YSYEKL. The CDR3 spans 13 residues. With 4 bases removed from V and 13 bases from J, the gap between germline ends came to 14 bases. Here the CDR3 DNA reads TGCGCCAGCAGCCCGACTGATCAAAGGCCCCTCCACTTT. Protein product: CASSPTDQRPLHF.

The table lists this clonotype with a few counts. The rearrangement uses TRBV6-5 and TRBJ2-2, with D tentatively TRBD1 (6 bases). The CDR3 spans 17 residues. Germline V gives CDR1 MNHEY, CDR2 SVGAGI. Between the trimmed V and J ends, which lost 3 bases and 2 bases, there was a span of 16 bases. The CDR3 nucleotides are TGTGCCAGCAGTTATGACGGGACACCTACTAACACCGGGGAGCTGTTTTTT. This gives the protein CASSYDGTPTNTGELFF.

The sample holds a few counts of this clonotype. The genes are TRBV10-2 and TRBJ2-2, with 7 bases aligning to TRBD2. V lost 0 bases to trimming and J lost 7 bases; unmatched junction nucleotides: 8. The length of the CDR3 is 16 residues. Germline values: CDR1 WSHSY, CDR2 SAAADI. CDR3 amino acids: CASSESWRGNGGELFF. Written as DNA, the CDR3 is TGCGCCAGCAGTGAGTCGTGGCGGGGGAACGGCGGGGAGCTGTTTTTT.

DNA for the CDR3: TGTGCCAGCAGCTTGACAGGGAACCAAGAGACCCAGTACTTC. This codes for CASSLTGNQETQYF. The chain uses TRBV27 and TRBJ2-5, with 7 bases identical to TRBD1. With V trimmed by 6 bases and J by 0 bases, 4 bases remained unmatched. The CDR3 is 14 amino acids. From germline, CDR1 is MNHEY and CDR2 SMNVEV (reference sequence).

The chain has TRBV27 and TRBJ2-3, with D unresolved. The CDR3 extends over 14 amino acids. V was shortened by 3 bases and J by 3 bases, with 10 bases between the two germline ends. In germline, CDR1 is MNHEY, CDR2 SMNVEV (reference sequence). CDR3 DNA: TGTGCCAGCAGTTTGTACTCAATAACAGATACGCAGTATTTT. Its protein product is CASSLYSITDTQYF.

The rearrangement uses TRBV2 and TRBJ2-7, with 7 positions matching TRBD1. The CDR3 sequence is 13 residues long. Germline loops: CDR1 SNHLY, CDR2 FYNNEI. The V segment lost 6 bases and the J segment 3 bases; nucleotides outside the gene matches: 5. CDR3 sequence (DNA): TGTGCCAGCAGACGGACAGGCCTCTACGAGCAGTACGTC. It codes for CASRRTGLYEQYV.

The chain is built from TRBV7-2 and TRBJ2-3, with 11 bases identical to TRBD2. The CDR3 covers 14 residues. V shed 8 bases and J 3 bases; nucleotides not matched to a gene: 4. Germline assignment: CDR1 SGHTA and CDR2 FQGNSA. CDR3 in amino acids: CASGPSGGTDTQYF. CDR3 bases: TGTGCCAGCGGCCCTAGCGGGGGGACAGATACGCAGTATTTT.

V and J are TRBV7-9 and TRBJ2-1; the D is unclear. Germline V gene sequence: CDR1 SEHNR, CDR2 FQNEAQ (reference sequence). This CDR3 has 13 residues. V gave up 5 bases and J gave up 10 bases, with 15 bases separating them. The CDR3: CASSPGRYVEQFF. DNA for the CDR3: TGTGCCAGCAGCCCAGGAAGATATGTGGAGCAGTTCTTC. Filled out from reference TRBV7-9 and TRBJ2-1, the complete variable domain reads DTGVSQNPRHKITKRGQNVTFRCDPISEHNRLYWYRQTLGQGPEFLTYFQNEAQLEKSRLLSDRFSAERPKGSFSTLEIQRTEQGDSAMYLCASSPGRYVEQFFGPGTRLTVL.

This clonotype has only a few counts. The V call is TRBV2, the J call TRBJ1-5; TRBD1 agrees at 8 bases. The CDR3 covers 13 residues. The J segment lost 14 bases and the V segment lost 4 bases, leaving 10 bases of the junction unmatched. CDR1 is SNHLY and CDR2 is FYNNEI in the germline V gene. CDR3 amino acids: CASSGTGTPKEHF. The CDR3 region has the DNA TGTGCCAGCAGTGGGACAGGGACTCCTAAGGAGCATTTT.

The genes are TRBV3-1 and TRBJ2-5, with TRBD2 as a possible D gene (6 bases). The V and J ends lost 4 bases and 5 bases respectively, with 11 bases between them. Germline CDR1 reads LGHDT; CDR2 reads YNNKEL (reference sequence). The CDR3 runs 13 residues. The CDR3 loop reads CASSPVSGETQYF. CDR3 DNA sequence: TGTGCCAGCAGCCCCGTCAGCGGGGAGACCCAGTACTTC.

This clonotype was seen a handful of times. The CDR3 region has the DNA TGTGCCAGCAGCTTGTTCGAGACAGGATATTCACCCCTCCACTTT. As protein: CASSLFETGYSPLHF. The chain couples TRBV7-2 to TRBJ1-6, with D maybe TRBD1 (6 bases). Germline CDR1 is SGHTA and CDR2 is FQGNSA. CDR3 length equals 15 residues. The ends were cut back, 3 bases at V and 8 bases at J, with 14 bases in the middle.

This clonotype has at least ten counts. The V call is TRBV20-1, the J call TRBJ2-7; no clear D. The CDR3 is 16 amino acids. The ends were cut back, 0 bases at V and 3 bases at J, with 18 bases in the middle. CDR1 is DFQATT, CDR2 SNEGSKA, per germline (reference sequence). The CDR3 loop is CSARDDLEGKGYEQYF. DNA of the CDR3: TGCAGTGCTAGAGATGATTTGGAAGGGAAGGGCTACGAGCAGTACTTC.

The chain recombines TRBV5-1 with TRBJ1-6; D possibly corresponds to TRBD1 (5 bases). The CDR3 is 14 residues long. Per germline, CDR1 SGHRS and CDR2 YFSETQ. The V end lost 5 bases, the J end lost 7 bases, and 13 bases lay between the germline ends. The CDR3 DNA reads TGCGCCAGCAGGGGGGGAGATGCGAATTCACCCCTCCACTTT. It translates to CASRGGDANSPLHF.

This clonotype has only a few counts. The chain joins TRBV3-1 to TRBJ2-1; D perhaps matches TRBD1 (6 bases). Trimming left V 4 bases short and J 5 bases short, with 12 bases between. This CDR3 has 14 amino acids. Per germline, CDR1 LGHDT and CDR2 YNNKEL (reference sequence). CDR3 nucleotide sequence: TGTGCCAGCAGCCCAAAACAGGGTAACAATGAGCAGTTCTTC. Translating it yields CASSPKQGNNEQFF.

The rearrangement links TRBV4-3 to TRBJ2-3, with 7 bases aligning to TRBD1. V was clipped by 0 bases and J by 3 bases; unmatched bases: 3. The CDR3 covers 15 residues. Per germline, CDR1 LGHNA and CDR2 YSLEER. Here the CDR3 reads CASSQEDRATDTQYF. Written as DNA, the CDR3 is TGCGCCAGCAGCCAAGAAGACAGGGCAACAGATACGCAGTATTTT.

The sample holds a few counts of this clonotype. J is TRBJ2-4 and V is TRBV10-3; no clear D gene. The ends were cut back, 0 bases at V and 0 bases at J, with 9 bases in the middle. Germline V gene sequence: CDR1 ENHRY, CDR2 SYGVKD. The CDR3 is 16 residues long. This chain's CDR3 is CAISESSKLAKNIQYF. In DNA, the CDR3 is TGTGCCATCAGTGAGTCCTCCAAACTAGCCAAAAACATTCAGTACTTC.

J is TRBJ1-1 and V is TRBV6-1; 11 bases match TRBD1. V shed 6 bases and J 10 bases; nucleotides not matched to a gene: 7. CDR3 length: 13 residues. Germline V lookup: CDR1 MNHNS, CDR2 SASEGT. CDR3 sequence reads: CASSRDRGVGAFF. DNA of the CDR3: TGTGCCAGCAGCCGGGACAGGGGGGTTGGAGCTTTCTTT.

This clonotype was found a few times. The rearrangement joins TRBV6-5 to TRBJ2-2; 8 nucleotides agree with TRBD2. This CDR3 has 15 amino acids. CDR1 and CDR2 from the germline V gene are MNHEY and SVGAGI. J lost 4 bases, V lost 2 bases, and 3 bases had no gene match. CDR3 nucleotides: TGTGCCAGCAGTTACCCCCGGGAGGGCACCGGGGAGCTGTTTTTT. It translates to CASSYPREGTGELFF.